This T cell receptor (beta chain) is drawn from a study of identical twins. MiXCR was run by TCRdb on the 5' RACE reads, yielding one entry per CDR3 protein. The top ten clones hold roughly 15% of a sample with a few hundred thousand distinct CDR3 sequences, roughly 7.1% of them seen once. This CDR3 is built from 15 residues. Germline assignment: CDR1 SGHVT and CDR2 SQSDAQ. Trimming took off 7 bases at V and 3 bases at J, with 15 bases between the two ends. A further study also used this sample, focusing on T cells expressing NK-cell markers. As that study records: Sorted CD3+CD56+NKG2C+, CD3+CD56+NKG2C- and CD3+CD56-NKG2C+ T cells provided the TCR beta repertoires. Only alpha-beta TCR T cells were sorted in several experiments, using an anti-gamma-delta TCR antibody. Several donors showed these clonotypes also leading the CD3+CD56-NKG2C+ fraction. No clear determination of HCMV specificity was made for expanded NKG2C+ T cell clones.

The specimen sequenced was CD8+ T cells sorted from blood. The chain links TRBV7-4 to TRBJ2-2; D ambiguous. The receptor was derived from a woman aged 18-29 years in good health. The CDR3 DNA reads as TGTGCCAGCACCTGGGGTAAATACTACACCGGGGAGCTGTTTTTT. Encoded protein: CASTWGKYYTGELFF. The complete variable domain, with remaining parts taken from reference TRBV7-4 and TRBJ2-2, reads GAGVSQSPRYKVAKRGRDVALRCDSISGHVTLYWYRQTLGQGSEVLTYSQSDAQRDKSGRPSGRFSAERPERSVSTLKIQRTEQGDSAVYLCASTWGKYYTGELFFGEGSRLTVL.